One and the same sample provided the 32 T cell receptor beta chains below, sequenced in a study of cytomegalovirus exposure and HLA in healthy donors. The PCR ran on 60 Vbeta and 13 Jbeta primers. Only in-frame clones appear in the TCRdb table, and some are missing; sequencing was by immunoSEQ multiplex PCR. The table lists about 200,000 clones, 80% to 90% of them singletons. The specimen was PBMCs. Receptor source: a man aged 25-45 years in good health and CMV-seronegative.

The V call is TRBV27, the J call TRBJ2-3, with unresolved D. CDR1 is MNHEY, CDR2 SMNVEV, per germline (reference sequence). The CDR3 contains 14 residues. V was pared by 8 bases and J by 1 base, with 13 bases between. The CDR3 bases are TGTGCCAGCCGATTAGAGGTTGGCACAGATACGCAGTATTTT. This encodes CASRLEVGTDTQYF.

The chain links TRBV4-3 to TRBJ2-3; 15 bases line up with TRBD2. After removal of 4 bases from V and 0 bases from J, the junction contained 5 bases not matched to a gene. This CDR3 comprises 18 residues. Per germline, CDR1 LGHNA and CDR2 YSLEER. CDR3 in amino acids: CASSPGTSGGPSTDTQYF. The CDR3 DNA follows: TGCGCCAGCAGCCCCGGGACTAGCGGGGGGCCTAGCACAGATACGCAGTATTTT.

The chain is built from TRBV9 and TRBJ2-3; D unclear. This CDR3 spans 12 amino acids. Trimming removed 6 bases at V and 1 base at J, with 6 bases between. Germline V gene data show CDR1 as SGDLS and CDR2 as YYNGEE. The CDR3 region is CASNPGTDTQYF. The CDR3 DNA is TGTGCCAGCAATCCTGGCACAGATACGCAGTATTTT.

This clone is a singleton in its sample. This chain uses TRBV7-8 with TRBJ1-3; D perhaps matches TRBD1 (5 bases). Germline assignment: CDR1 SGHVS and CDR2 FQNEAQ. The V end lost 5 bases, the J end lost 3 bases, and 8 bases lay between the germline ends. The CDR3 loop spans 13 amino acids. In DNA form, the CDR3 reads TGTGCCAGCAGCGTCGGGGGTGGAAACACCATATATTTT. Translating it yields CASSVGGGNTIYF.

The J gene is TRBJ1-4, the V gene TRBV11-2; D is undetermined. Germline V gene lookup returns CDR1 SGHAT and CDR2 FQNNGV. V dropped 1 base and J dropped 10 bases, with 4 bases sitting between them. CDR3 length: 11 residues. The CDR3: CASSLGGKLFF. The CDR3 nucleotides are TGTGCCAGCAGCTTAGGCGGAAAACTGTTTTTT.

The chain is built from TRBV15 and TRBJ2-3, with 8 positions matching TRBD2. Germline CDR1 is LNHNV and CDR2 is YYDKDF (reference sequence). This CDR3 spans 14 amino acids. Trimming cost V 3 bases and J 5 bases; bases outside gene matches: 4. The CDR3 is CATSSGLAGDTQYF. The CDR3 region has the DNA TGTGCCACCAGCAGCGGACTAGCTGGAGATACGCAGTATTTT. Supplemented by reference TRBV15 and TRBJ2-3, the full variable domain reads DAMVIQNPRYQVTQFGKPVTLSCSQTLNHNVMYWYQQKSSQAPKLLFHYYDKDFNNEADTPDNFQSRRPNTSFCFLDIRSPGLGDTAMYLCATSSGLAGDTQYFGPGTRLTVL.

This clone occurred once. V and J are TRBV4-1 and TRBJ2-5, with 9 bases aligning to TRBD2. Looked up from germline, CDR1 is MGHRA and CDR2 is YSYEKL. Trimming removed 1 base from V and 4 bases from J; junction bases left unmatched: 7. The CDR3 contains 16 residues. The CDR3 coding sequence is TGCGCCAGCAGCCAAGGCCCTGGCGGGGGGGCAGAGACCCAGTACTTC. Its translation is CASSQGPGGGAETQYF.

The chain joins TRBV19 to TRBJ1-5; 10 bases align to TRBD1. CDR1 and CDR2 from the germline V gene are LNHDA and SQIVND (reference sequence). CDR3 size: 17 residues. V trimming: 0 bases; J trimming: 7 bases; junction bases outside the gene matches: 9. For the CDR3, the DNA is TGTGCCAGTAGTATAGACATAACCCGGGACAGGGGACAGCCCCAGCATTTT. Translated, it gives CASSIDITRDRGQPQHF.

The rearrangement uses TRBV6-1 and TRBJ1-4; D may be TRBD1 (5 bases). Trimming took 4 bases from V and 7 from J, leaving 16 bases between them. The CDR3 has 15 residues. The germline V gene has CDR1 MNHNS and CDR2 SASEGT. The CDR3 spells CASSGWGEGGEKLFF. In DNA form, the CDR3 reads TGTGCCAGCAGTGGGTGGGGGGAAGGTGGTGAAAAACTGTTTTTT.

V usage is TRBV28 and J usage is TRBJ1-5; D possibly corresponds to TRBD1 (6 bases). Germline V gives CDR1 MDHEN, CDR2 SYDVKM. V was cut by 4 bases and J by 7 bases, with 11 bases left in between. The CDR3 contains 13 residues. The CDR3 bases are TGTGCCAGCAGTTCCGACAGGTACCAGCCCCAGCATTTT. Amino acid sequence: CASSSDRYQPQHF.

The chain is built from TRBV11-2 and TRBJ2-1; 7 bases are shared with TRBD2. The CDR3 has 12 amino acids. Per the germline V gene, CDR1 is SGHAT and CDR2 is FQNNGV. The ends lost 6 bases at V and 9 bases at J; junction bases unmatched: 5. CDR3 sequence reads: CASRSLAPEQFF. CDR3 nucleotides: TGTGCCAGCAGATCACTAGCGCCTGAGCAGTTCTTC.

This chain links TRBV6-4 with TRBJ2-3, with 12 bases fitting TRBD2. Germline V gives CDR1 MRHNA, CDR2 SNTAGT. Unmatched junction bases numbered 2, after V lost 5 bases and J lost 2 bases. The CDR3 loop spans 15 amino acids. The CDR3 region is CASSPSGGDTDTQYF. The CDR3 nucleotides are TGTGCCAGCAGTCCTAGCGGGGGGGACACAGATACGCAGTATTTT.

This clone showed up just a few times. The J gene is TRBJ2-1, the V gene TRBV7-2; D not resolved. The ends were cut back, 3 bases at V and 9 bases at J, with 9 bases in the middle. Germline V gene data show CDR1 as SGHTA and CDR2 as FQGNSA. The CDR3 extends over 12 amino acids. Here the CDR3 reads CASSLQWFEQFF. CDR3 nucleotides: TGTGCCAGCAGCTTGCAGTGGTTTGAGCAGTTCTTC.

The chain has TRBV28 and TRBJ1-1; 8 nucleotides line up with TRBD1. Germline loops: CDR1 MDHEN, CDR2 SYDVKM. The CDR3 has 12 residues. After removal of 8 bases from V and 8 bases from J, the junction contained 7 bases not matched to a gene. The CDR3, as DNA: TGTGCCAGCGGATCATCAGGGGGCGAAGCTTTCTTT. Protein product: CASGSSGGEAFF. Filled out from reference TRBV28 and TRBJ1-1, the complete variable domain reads DVKVTQSSRYLVKRTGEKVFLECVQDMDHENMFWYRQDPGLGLRLIYFSYDVKMKEKGDIPEGYSVSREKKERFSLILESASTNQTSMYLCASGSSGGEAFFGQGTRLTVV.

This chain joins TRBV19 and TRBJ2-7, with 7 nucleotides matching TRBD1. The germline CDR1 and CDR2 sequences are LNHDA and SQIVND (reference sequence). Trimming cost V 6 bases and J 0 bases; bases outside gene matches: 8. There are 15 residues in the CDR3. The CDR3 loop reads CASRQPGQSSYEQYF. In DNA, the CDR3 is TGTGCCAGTAGACAACCGGGACAGAGCTCCTACGAGCAGTACTTC.

The DNA of the CDR3 is TGTGCCAGCACGGAGAATCTCACCGGGGAGCTGTTTTTT. Protein product: CASTENLTGELFF. V gene TRBV28 combines with J gene TRBJ2-2; no definite D call. Germline loops: CDR1 MDHEN, CDR2 SYDVKM. The CDR3 covers 13 residues. Trimming removed 7 bases at V and 4 bases at J, with 10 bases between.

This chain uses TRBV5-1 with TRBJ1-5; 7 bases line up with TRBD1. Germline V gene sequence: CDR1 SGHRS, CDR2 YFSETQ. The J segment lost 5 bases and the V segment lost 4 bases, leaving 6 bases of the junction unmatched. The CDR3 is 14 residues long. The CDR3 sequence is CASSPRQGDQPQHF. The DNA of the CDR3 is TGCGCCAGCAGCCCTAGACAGGGTGATCAGCCCCAGCATTTT.

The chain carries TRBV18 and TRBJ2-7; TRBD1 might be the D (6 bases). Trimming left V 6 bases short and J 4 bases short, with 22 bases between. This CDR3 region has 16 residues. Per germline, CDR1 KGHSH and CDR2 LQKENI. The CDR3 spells CASSPRAGTPSYEQYF. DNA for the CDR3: TGTGCCAGCTCGCCCCGTGCCGGGACACCATCTTACGAGCAGTACTTC.

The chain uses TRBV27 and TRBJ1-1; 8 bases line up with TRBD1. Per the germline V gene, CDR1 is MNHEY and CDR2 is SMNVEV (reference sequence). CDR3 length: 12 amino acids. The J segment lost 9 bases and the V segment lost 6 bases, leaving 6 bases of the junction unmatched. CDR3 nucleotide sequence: TGTGCCAGCAGGCTTAGGACAGGGCAAGCTTTCTTT. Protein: CASRLRTGQAFF.

CDR3 region: CASSLGAGDLSYEQYF. The CDR3 DNA follows: TGTGCCAGCAGTTTAGGTGCGGGGGACCTCTCCTACGAGCAGTACTTC. The V gene is TRBV27, the J gene TRBJ2-7; TRBD2 aligns across 7 bases. Per germline, CDR1 MNHEY and CDR2 SMNVEV (reference sequence). V was clipped by 2 bases and J by 0 bases; unmatched bases: 7. CDR3 length: 16 residues.

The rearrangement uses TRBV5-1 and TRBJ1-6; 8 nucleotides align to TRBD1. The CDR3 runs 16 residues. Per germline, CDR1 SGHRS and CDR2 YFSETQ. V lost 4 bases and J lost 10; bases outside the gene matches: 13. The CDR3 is CASSNGQGGTGSPLHF. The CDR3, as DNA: TGCGCCAGCAGCAACGGACAGGGAGGGACGGGATCACCCCTCCACTTT.

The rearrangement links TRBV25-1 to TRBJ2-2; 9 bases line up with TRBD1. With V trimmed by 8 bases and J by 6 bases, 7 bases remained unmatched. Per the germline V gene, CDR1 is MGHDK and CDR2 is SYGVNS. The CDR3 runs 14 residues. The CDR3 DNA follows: TGTGCCAGCCACGACAGGGGGAGATCCGGGGAGCTGTTTTTT. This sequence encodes CASHDRGRSGELFF. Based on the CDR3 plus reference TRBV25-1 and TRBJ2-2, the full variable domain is EADIYQTPRYLVIGTGKKITLECSQTMGHDKMYWYQQDPGMELHLIHYSYGVNSTEKGDLSSESTVSRIRTEHFPLTLESARPSHTSQYLCASHDRGRSGELFFGEGSRLTVL.

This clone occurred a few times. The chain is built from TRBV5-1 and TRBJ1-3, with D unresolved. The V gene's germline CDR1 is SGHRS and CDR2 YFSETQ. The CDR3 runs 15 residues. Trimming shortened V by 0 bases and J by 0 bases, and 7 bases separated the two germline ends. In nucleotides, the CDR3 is TGCGCCAGCAGCTTGGGGCAGAACTCTGGAAACACCATATATTTT. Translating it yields CASSLGQNSGNTIYF.

The DNA for the CDR3 is TGTGCCAGCAGCTTAGACAGGGCCCGGGTTTGCAATCAGCCCCAGCATTTT. Translated: CASSLDRARVCNQPQHF. The V and J genes are TRBV7-9 and TRBJ1-5; maybe TRBD1 (6 bases). This CDR3 is 17 amino acids long. CDR1 and CDR2 (germline): SEHNR, FQNEAQ (reference sequence). Between the trimmed V and J ends, which lost 1 base and 2 bases, there was a span of 15 bases.

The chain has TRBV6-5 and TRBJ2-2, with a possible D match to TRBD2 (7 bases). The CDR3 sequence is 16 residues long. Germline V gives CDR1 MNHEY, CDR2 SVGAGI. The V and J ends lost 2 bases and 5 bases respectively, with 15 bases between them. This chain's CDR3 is CASSYARGAGTGELFF. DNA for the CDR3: TGTGCCAGCAGTTACGCTCGGGGGGCGGGTACCGGGGAGCTGTTTTTT.

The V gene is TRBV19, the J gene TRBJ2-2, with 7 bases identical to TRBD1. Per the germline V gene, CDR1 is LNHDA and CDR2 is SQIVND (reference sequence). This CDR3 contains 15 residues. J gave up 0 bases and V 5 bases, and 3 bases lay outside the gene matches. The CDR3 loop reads CASSPDRANTGELFF. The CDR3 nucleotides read TGTGCCAGTAGTCCCGACAGGGCGAACACCGGGGAGCTGTTTTTT.

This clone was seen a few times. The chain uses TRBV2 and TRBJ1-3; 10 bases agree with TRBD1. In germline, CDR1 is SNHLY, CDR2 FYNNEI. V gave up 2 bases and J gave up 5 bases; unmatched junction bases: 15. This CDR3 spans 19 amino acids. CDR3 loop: CASSERGDRGALGRNTIYF. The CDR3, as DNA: TGTGCCAGCAGTGAACGGGGGGACAGGGGAGCTTTAGGCCGAAACACCATATATTTT. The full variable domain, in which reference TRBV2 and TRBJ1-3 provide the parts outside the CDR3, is EPEVTQTPSHQVTQMGQEVILRCVPISNHLYFYWYRQILGQKVEFLVSFYNNEISEKSEIFDDQFSVERPDGSNFTLKIRSTKLEDSAMYFCASSERGDRGALGRNTIYFGEGSWLTVV.

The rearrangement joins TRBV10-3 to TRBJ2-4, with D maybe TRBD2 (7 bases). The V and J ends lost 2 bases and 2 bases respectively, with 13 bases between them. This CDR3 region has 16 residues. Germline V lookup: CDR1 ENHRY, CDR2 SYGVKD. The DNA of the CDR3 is TGTGCCATCAGTGAGGGGGGGGGCTTGACCAAAAACATTCAGTACTTC. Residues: CAISEGGGLTKNIQYF.

CDR3 DNA: TGTGCCAGCAGACGACTAGCGGGGGGGCGCGAGACCCAGTACTTC. It translates to CASRRLAGGRETQYF. The rearrangement uses TRBV6-5 and TRBJ2-5, with TRBD2 identical over 14 bases. The ends lost 6 bases at V and 5 bases at J; junction bases unmatched: 5. Per germline, CDR1 MNHEY and CDR2 SVGAGI. This CDR3 has 15 residues.

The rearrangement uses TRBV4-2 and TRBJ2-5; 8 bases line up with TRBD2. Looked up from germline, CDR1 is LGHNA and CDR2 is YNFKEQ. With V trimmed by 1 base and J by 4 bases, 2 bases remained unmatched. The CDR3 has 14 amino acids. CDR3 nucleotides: TGTGCCAGCAGCCAAGCGGGAGGGGGAGAGACCCAGTACTTC. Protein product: CASSQAGGGETQYF.

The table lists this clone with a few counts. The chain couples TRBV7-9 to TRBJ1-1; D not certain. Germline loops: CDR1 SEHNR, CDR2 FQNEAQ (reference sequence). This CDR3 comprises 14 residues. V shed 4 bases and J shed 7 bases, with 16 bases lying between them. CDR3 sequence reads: CASSSSRREDEAFF. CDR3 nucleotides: TGTGCCAGCAGCTCCTCACGGCGGGAGGATGAAGCTTTCTTT. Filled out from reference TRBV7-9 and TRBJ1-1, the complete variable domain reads DTGVSQNPRHKITKRGQNVTFRCDPISEHNRLYWYRQTLGQGPEFLTYFQNEAQLEKSRLLSDRFSAERPKGSFSTLEIQRTEQGDSAMYLCASSSSRREDEAFFGQGTRLTVV.

CDR3 DNA sequence: TGTGCCAGCAGCTCCCGGGAGACCCAGTACTTC. It codes for CASSSRETQYF. The chain uses TRBV7-2 and TRBJ2-5; D is uncertain. There are 11 residues in the CDR3. Germline values: CDR1 SGHTA, CDR2 FQGNSA. V lost 4 bases and J 5 bases, leaving 5 bases between the germline ends.